The next 23 T cell receptor beta chains were all read from a single sample in a study of shared clonotypes between healthy human individuals. Positive CCR7 selection of CD45RO-negative cells yielded the naive CD8 cells, and terminally differentiated effector memory CD45RA+ cells were excluded. Method: immunoSEQ multiplex PCR; TCRdb's copy keeps in-frame clones and lacks some. The table includes about 2 million clones, roughly 95% detected once. The sequenced sample consisted of naive CD8+ T cells sorted from blood. Every receptor here comes from a man aged 18 to 29 in good health.

This rearrangement joins TRBV6-6 to TRBJ1-1; no definite D call. Germline CDR1 MNHNY, CDR2 SVGAGI (reference sequence). Between the trimmed V and J ends, which lost 0 bases and 11 bases, there was a span of 4 bases. The CDR3 length is 10 residues. The CDR3 loop is CASSYSMAFF. The CDR3 coding sequence is TGTGCCAGCAGTTACTCTATGGCTTTCTTT.

The rearrangement joins TRBV5-4 to TRBJ2-3; D unresolved. The germline CDR1 and CDR2 sequences are SGHNT and YYREEE (reference sequence). The CDR3 contains 16 residues. Trimming removed 0 bases at V and 2 bases at J, with 13 bases between. The CDR3 DNA reads TGTGCCAGCAGCTTGGGTACGGTGGTAGCCACAGATACGCAGTATTTT. Protein: CASSLGTVVATDTQYF.

The chain joins TRBV4-1 to TRBJ2-5, with 7 positions matching TRBD2. The CDR3 consists of 18 residues. The V gene's germline CDR1 is MGHRA and CDR2 YSYEKL. Trimming at V came to 1 base and at J to 2 bases, leaving 13 bases not matched to a gene. CDR3 nucleotide sequence: TGCGCCAGCAGCCAAGGGGAGGACCTAGCGGTGCTGCAAGAGACCCAGTACTTC. This translates into CASSQGEDLAVLQETQYF.

This clone was counted once. This chain joins TRBV2 and TRBJ1-4, with 7 bases identical to TRBD1. CDR3 length: 16 residues. Germline CDR1 reads SNHLY; CDR2 reads FYNNEI. Trimming at V came to 8 bases and at J to 4 bases, leaving 13 bases not matched to a gene. The CDR3 DNA reads as TGTGCCAGCTTCCCTTATTCCGGGACAGTTAATGAAAAACTGTTTTTT. Translating gives CASFPYSGTVNEKLFF. The whole variable domain, filled in from reference TRBV2 and TRBJ1-4, reads EPEVTQTPSHQVTQMGQEVILRCVPISNHLYFYWYRQILGQKVEFLVSFYNNEISEKSEIFDDQFSVERPDGSNFTLKIRSTKLEDSAMYFCASFPYSGTVNEKLFFGSGTQLSVL.

The CDR3 spells CASSPLRQTDTQYF. CDR3 nucleotide sequence: TGTGCCAGCAGTCCACTCCGACAGACAGATACGCAGTATTTT. This chain joins TRBV6-5 and TRBJ2-3; possibly TRBD1 for D (5 bases). V shed 5 bases and J shed 3 bases, with 12 bases lying between them. The CDR3 spans 14 residues. The germline V gene encodes CDR1 MNHEY and CDR2 SVGAGI.

This chain uses TRBV6-1 with TRBJ2-5; D is ambiguous. Deletions cut 3 bases from V and 5 bases from J, with 13 bases between. Germline V gene data show CDR1 as MNHNS and CDR2 as SASEGT. This CDR3 spans 14 amino acids. The CDR3 DNA follows: TGTGCCAGCAGTGAGCCACCCTACTGGGAGACCCAGTACTTC. Translating it yields CASSEPPYWETQYF.

The V and J genes are TRBV25-1 and TRBJ2-7, with 7 bases aligning to TRBD1. CDR1 is MGHDK and CDR2 is SYGVNS in the germline V gene. Losses at the gene ends were 6 bases for V and 5 bases for J; bases not matched to a gene: 7. The CDR3 consists of 13 residues. As DNA, the CDR3 is TGTGCCAGCAGCGACAGGGCGGCCCACGAGCAGTACTTC. This sequence encodes CASSDRAAHEQYF.

This clone was seen once. The rearrangement uses TRBV7-9 and TRBJ1-4; D possibly corresponds to TRBD1 (5 bases). The length of the CDR3 is 13 residues. Germline loops: CDR1 SEHNR, CDR2 FQNEAQ (reference sequence). V was shortened by 6 bases and J by 5 bases, with 10 bases between the two germline ends. CDR3: CASSTGVNEKLFF. The CDR3 nucleotides read TGTGCCAGCAGTACAGGTGTAAATGAAAAACTGTTTTTT.

V is TRBV4-1 and J is TRBJ2-1; 15 bases are shared with TRBD2. Germline V gene data show CDR1 as MGHRA and CDR2 as YSYEKL. The CDR3 extends over 17 amino acids. With V trimmed by 5 bases and J by 7 bases, 9 bases remained unmatched. The CDR3 bases are TGCGCCAGCAGCTCCCGGACTAGCGGGGGGGTAGAAAATGAGCAGTTCTTC. The encoded protein is CASSSRTSGGVENEQFF.

CDR3 DNA: TGTGCCAGCACCGGGTACAACACCGGGGAGCTGTTTTTT. Amino acid sequence: CASTGYNTGELFF. The genes are TRBV25-1 and TRBJ2-2; D is unresolved. V was clipped by 7 bases and J by 2 bases, with 8 bases between them. The CDR3 consists of 13 residues. Germline V CDR1 and CDR2: MGHDK, SYGVNS.

The rearrangement joins TRBV6-1 to TRBJ1-2, with D perhaps matching TRBD1 (6 bases). Trimming left V 4 bases short and J 8 bases short, with 14 bases between. The germline V gene has CDR1 MNHNS and CDR2 SASEGT. The CDR3 has 13 residues. The CDR3 reads CASSGRQAGGYTF. The DNA of the CDR3 is TGTGCCAGCAGTGGGAGACAGGCTGGCGGCTACACCTTC.

J is TRBJ2-5 and V is TRBV11-3, with 9 positions matching TRBD1. The CDR3 extends over 18 amino acids. Germline trimming cut 1 base from V and 0 bases from J; bases unmatched to any gene: 9. From germline, CDR1 is SGHNT and CDR2 YENEEA. For the CDR3, the DNA is TGTGCCAGCAGCTTAGTCGATGGGACAGGGAGGGACCAAGAGACCCAGTACTTC. It is translated as CASSLVDGTGRDQETQYF. Full variable domain (remainder filled in from reference TRBV11-3 and TRBJ2-5): EAGVVQSPRYKIIEKKQPVAFWCNPISGHNTLYWYLQNLGQGPELLIRYENEEAVDDSQLPKDRFSAERLKGVDSTLKIQPAELGDSAVYLCASSLVDGTGRDQETQYFGPGTRLLVL.

The chain employs TRBV15 and TRBJ1-4, with TRBD1 identical over 8 bases. Germline V lookup: CDR1 LNHNV, CDR2 YYDKDF (reference sequence). V lost 0 bases, J lost 4 bases, and 7 bases stayed unmatched. The CDR3 covers 17 residues. The CDR3 sequence is CATSREQGARGNEKLFF. The CDR3 DNA follows: TGTGCCACCAGCAGAGAGCAGGGGGCAAGGGGTAATGAAAAACTGTTTTTT.

The rearrangement joins TRBV6-5 to TRBJ2-7; D gene uncertain. The CDR3 runs to 13 residues. V was shortened by 2 bases and J by 0 bases, with 5 bases between the two germline ends. CDR1 MNHEY and CDR2 SVGAGI come from the germline V gene. The CDR3 region has the DNA TGTGCCAGCAGTTACGCGATCTCCTACGAGCAGTACTTC. This sequence encodes CASSYAISYEQYF.

V usage is TRBV2 and J usage is TRBJ2-5; a weak D match, TRBD2 (5 bases). From germline, CDR1 is SNHLY and CDR2 FYNNEI. The CDR3 is 13 amino acids. V lost 6 bases to trimming and J lost 3 bases, with 11 bases between them. The CDR3 region has the DNA TGTGCCAGCAGACTAGAAGCGGAAGAGACCCAGTACTTC. Its translation: CASRLEAEETQYF.

Of note for this clone: Other DNA sequences of this sample code for an identical CDR3. The J gene is TRBJ1-5, the V gene TRBV7-2; possibly TRBD1 for D (6 bases). The CDR3 covers 14 residues. Germline assignment: CDR1 SGHTA and CDR2 FQGNSA. The V end lost 1 base, the J end lost 6 bases, and 10 bases lay between the germline ends. This CDR3 is CASSLVLGGQPQHF. As DNA, the CDR3 is TGTGCCAGCAGCTTAGTTCTAGGGGGTCAGCCCCAGCATTTT.

This clone was seen just once. The chain employs TRBV28 and TRBJ2-1; TRBD2 aligns across 8 bases. CDR3 size: 14 residues. Trimming cost V 8 bases and J 8 bases; bases outside gene matches: 11. Germline CDR1 is MDHEN and CDR2 is SYDVKM. Here the CDR3 reads CASLRASGLDEQFF. The CDR3 DNA reads TGTGCCAGCCTCCGGGCTAGCGGGCTGGATGAGCAGTTCTTC.

Comment on this clone: Different DNA sequences within this sample yield the same CDR3. The V gene is TRBV4-1, the J gene TRBJ1-1, with TRBD1 as a possible D gene (6 bases). Germline V gene data show CDR1 as MGHRA and CDR2 as YSYEKL. This CDR3 contains 15 residues. The V end was cut by 2 bases, the J end by 0 bases, with 10 bases between. This CDR3 is CASSQQGLMNTEAFF. In DNA form, the CDR3 reads TGCGCCAGCAGCCAACAGGGGCTAATGAACACTGAAGCTTTCTTT.

The chain couples TRBV18 to TRBJ2-1, with 8 bases aligning to TRBD1. Germline V gene sequence: CDR1 KGHSH, CDR2 LQKENI. Losses at the gene ends were 6 bases for V and 9 bases for J; bases not matched to a gene: 13. The CDR3 is 15 amino acids. The CDR3 bases are TGTGCCAGCTCCCTCGGACAGGGTGGGTTTATTGAGCAGTTCTTC. Translating it yields CASSLGQGGFIEQFF.

The genes are TRBV27 and TRBJ1-6; no firm D call. The germline gives CDR1 MNHEY, CDR2 SMNVEV (reference sequence). The CDR3 has 14 residues. Trimming pared 6 bases from V and 0 bases from J, leaving 6 bases between. The DNA for the CDR3 is TGTGCCAGCAGCCAGAGCTCCTATAATTCACCCCTCCACTTT. Encoded protein: CASSQSSYNSPLHF.

The chain uses TRBV25-1 and TRBJ2-1, with D tentatively TRBD1 or TRBD2 (7 bases each). Between the trimmed V and J ends, which lost 3 bases and 10 bases, there was a span of 16 bases. Germline-derived CDR1 and CDR2 are MGHDK and SYGVNS. The length of the CDR3 is 14 residues. The CDR3 DNA follows: TGTGCCAGCAGTGACGAGGCAGGGGGGGGCGAGCAGTTCTTC. Translation: CASSDEAGGGEQFF.

This sequence joins TRBV28 and TRBJ1-5, with D tentatively TRBD1 (5 bases). Trimming removed 6 bases at V and 5 bases at J, with 17 bases between. Germline lookup yields CDR1 MDHEN and CDR2 SYDVKM. The CDR3 spans 15 residues. The CDR3 sequence is CASSPLARGDQPQHF. The CDR3, as DNA: TGTGCCAGCAGCCCCTTGGCCCGGGGGGATCAGCCCCAGCATTTT.

V is TRBV5-1 and J is TRBJ2-3; the match to TRBD1 covers 9 bases. The CDR3 is made up of 15 amino acids. V lost 2 bases and J lost 5; bases outside the gene matches: 6. Germline-derived CDR1 and CDR2 are SGHRS and YFSETQ. Written as DNA, the CDR3 is TGCGCCAGCAGCTTTGAACAGGGGGCTGTAGATACGCAGTATTTT. It translates to CASSFEQGAVDTQYF.